This T cell receptor beta chain originates from a study of cytomegalovirus exposure and HLA in healthy donors. Germline CDR1 and CDR2: MDHEN and SYDVKM. V dropped 6 bases and J dropped 4 bases, with 10 bases sitting between them. CDR3 length: 12 amino acids. The PCR used 60 Vbeta and 13 Jbeta primers. Assay: immunoSEQ multiplex PCR; the TCRdb copy retains only in-frame clones and omits some. The sample carries about 38,000 clones, 80% to 90% recorded once. This sequence was found in a woman between 35 and 50 years old in good health and CMV-seropositive. The rearrangement links TRBV28 to TRBJ2-7; D is possibly TRBD1 (5 bases). Sequenced input: PBMCs. CDR3 amino acids: CASSPGRYEQYF. The CDR3 bases are TGTGCCAGCAGCCCAGGGCGGTACGAGCAGTACTTC.